The following is a T cell receptor beta chain sequence with its context. This CDR3 comprises 15 residues. CDR1 and CDR2 from the germline V gene are SGHAT and FQNNGV. This sample was included in a study of monozygotic twins with inflammatory bowel disease. Template switching appended UMIs that held a 6-nucleotide sample barcode. TCRdb reanalyzed the 5' RACE reads and collapses them to one entry per CDR3 protein, without DNA. The clone table shows 210,000 or so distinct CDR3 sequences, with the ten largest holding 7.7%. The sequenced material came from blood. The TCR originated in a human donor with ulcerative colitis or Crohn's disease, or a healthy co-twin of an affected twin (not recorded which). This chain connects TRBV11-2 to TRBJ2-5; TCRdb gives TRBD2 as the D gene, but with no DNA this cannot be confirmed. The CDR3 is CASSYEAGAEETQYF. Full variable domain (remainder filled in from reference TRBV11-2 and TRBJ2-5): EAGVAQSPRYKIIEKRQSVAFWCNPISGHATLYWYQQILGQGPKLLIQFQNNGVVDDSQLPKDRFSAERLKGVDSTLKIQPAKLEDSAVYLCASSYEAGAEETQYFGPGTRLLVL.